One sample yielded the 19 T cell receptor beta chains listed below, sequenced in a study of blood T cell repertoires in COVID-19. Sequencing used immunoSEQ multiplex PCR; TCRdb keeps in-frame clones, though not all of them. The sample shows around 220,000 clones, roughly 88% of them seen only once. Sequenced material: peripheral blood. The source is a woman in her thirties or forties who had recovered from COVID-19.

This clone was recorded only once. V usage is TRBV20-1 and J usage is TRBJ2-5; D may be TRBD2 (5 bases). Germline V gene lookup returns CDR1 DFQATT and CDR2 SNEGSKA (reference sequence). The CDR3 length is 13 residues. Trimming removed 3 bases at V and 5 bases at J, with 13 bases between. The CDR3 DNA reads as TGCAGTGCTAGTGAGGCGGGTCTGGAGACCCAGTACTTC. It specifies CSASEAGLETQYF.

This rearrangement joins TRBV19 to TRBJ1-3, with D possibly matching TRBD1 (5 bases). Trimming left V 4 bases short and J 4 bases short, with 17 bases between. From germline, CDR1 is LNHDA and CDR2 SQIVND (reference sequence). The CDR3 has 16 residues. CDR3 residues: CASSRGLGASGNTIYF. The DNA of the CDR3 is TGTGCCAGTAGTAGGGGCTTAGGGGCCTCCGGAAACACCATATATTTT.

The chain has TRBV15 and TRBJ2-6; a possible D gene is TRBD1 (5 bases). The germline CDR1 and CDR2 sequences are LNHNV and YYDKDF (reference sequence). V was trimmed by 5 bases and J by 0 bases, leaving 11 bases between them. The CDR3 has 16 residues. The DNA for the CDR3 is TGTGCCACCAGCGTGGGGCTTTCCTCTGGGGCCAACGTCCTGACTTTC. It codes for CATSVGLSSGANVLTF.

The J gene is TRBJ2-5, the V gene TRBV2, with D tentatively TRBD2 (5 bases). Germline-derived CDR1 and CDR2 are SNHLY and FYNNEI. This CDR3 is 16 amino acids long. V lost 3 bases, J lost 0 bases, and 14 bases lay in between. The CDR3 DNA sequence: TGTGCCAGCAGTGACAAGAGGGTTCAGTACCAAGAGACCCAGTACTTC. Translation: CASSDKRVQYQETQYF.

J is TRBJ2-3 and V is TRBV29-1, with 8 bases aligning to TRBD2. V was clipped by 8 bases and J by 4 bases; unmatched bases: 5. Looked up from germline, CDR1 is SQVTM and CDR2 is ANQGSEA. The CDR3 spans 12 residues. CDR3 sequence: CSSRGGADTQYF. The CDR3 DNA reads TGCAGCTCCCGGGGGGGGGCAGATACGCAGTATTTT.

The V call is TRBV27, the J call TRBJ2-7; 12 positions match TRBD2. The CDR3 covers 15 residues. After removal of 6 bases from V and 2 bases from J, the junction contained 5 bases not matched to a gene. CDR1 is MNHEY and CDR2 is SMNVEV in the germline V gene (reference sequence). In DNA form, the CDR3 reads TGTGCCAGCAGCCGAAGACTAGCGGGGGCCTACGAGCAGTACTTC. As protein: CASSRRLAGAYEQYF.

The chain couples TRBV6-5 to TRBJ2-7, with TRBD2 identical over 9 bases. CDR1 and CDR2 from the germline V gene are MNHEY and SVGAGI. This CDR3 region has 14 residues. Trimming cost V 6 bases and J 6 bases; bases outside gene matches: 9. The CDR3 region has the DNA TGTGCCAGCAGCCCAGAAGCGGGAGGTATCGAGCAGTACTTC. Translating gives CASSPEAGGIEQYF.

V gene TRBV19 combines with J gene TRBJ2-3, with 7 bases lining up with TRBD1. Looked up from germline, CDR1 is LNHDA and CDR2 is SQIVND (reference sequence). CDR3 size: 15 residues. V dropped 3 bases and J dropped 9; count of bases not matched to a gene: 12. CDR3 coding DNA: TGTGCCAGTAGTATTACCGGGACAGCCGGGACCACGCAGTATTTT. Translation: CASSITGTAGTTQYF.

The J gene is TRBJ2-7, the V gene TRBV4-3; 10 bases map to TRBD2. The CDR3 runs 16 residues. From germline, CDR1 is LGHNA and CDR2 YSLEER. V shed 0 bases and J 6 bases; nucleotides not matched to a gene: 8. CDR3 in amino acids: CASSQEPTRLAGEQYF. The CDR3 DNA reads TGCGCCAGCAGCCAAGAACCGACCAGACTAGCGGGCGAGCAGTACTTC.

V gene TRBV19 combines with J gene TRBJ1-2; 10 nucleotides align to TRBD1. V shed 3 bases and J 8 bases; nucleotides not matched to a gene: 9. CDR3 size: 15 residues. Germline-derived CDR1 and CDR2 are LNHDA and SQIVND (reference sequence). CDR3 loop: CASSILTGTGVGYTF. In nucleotides, the CDR3 is TGTGCCAGTAGTATCCTCACCGGGACAGGGGTCGGCTACACCTTC.

The rearrangement uses TRBV6-2 or TRBV6-3 and TRBJ1-5; D might be TRBD1 (5 bases). V gave up 5 bases and J gave up 3 bases, with 11 bases separating them. The CDR3 has 14 amino acids. CDR1 is MNHEY, CDR2 SVGEGT, per germline. CDR3 residues: CASSRRQFNQPQHF. The CDR3 DNA is TGTGCCAGCAGTCGACGACAGTTCAATCAGCCCCAGCATTTT.

This chain links TRBV4-2 with TRBJ2-3; 13 nucleotides align to TRBD2. The ends lost 1 base at V and 4 bases at J; junction bases unmatched: 5. The CDR3 is made up of 17 amino acids. The germline V gene encodes CDR1 LGHNA and CDR2 YNFKEQ. CDR3 sequence reads: CASSQGRTSGGSDTQYF. CDR3 DNA sequence: TGTGCCAGCAGCCAAGGGCGGACTAGCGGGGGCTCAGATACGCAGTATTTT.

This clone appeared once. The genes are TRBV2 and TRBJ2-7; D perhaps matches TRBD2 (6 bases). Looked up from germline, CDR1 is SNHLY and CDR2 is FYNNEI. The CDR3 covers 17 residues. With 0 bases removed from V and 4 bases from J, the gap between germline ends came to 19 bases. The CDR3 here is CASSEASSGDRPYEQYF. CDR3 bases: TGTGCCAGCAGTGAAGCCTCCTCGGGGGACCGCCCGTACGAGCAGTACTTC. Based on the CDR3 plus reference TRBV2 and TRBJ2-7, the full variable domain is EPEVTQTPSHQVTQMGQEVILRCVPISNHLYFYWYRQILGQKVEFLVSFYNNEISEKSEIFDDQFSVERPDGSNFTLKIRSTKLEDSAMYFCASSEASSGDRPYEQYFGPGTRLTVT.

V gene TRBV2 combines with J gene TRBJ2-2, with D tentatively TRBD2 (6 bases). V gave up 4 bases and J gave up 9 bases, with 21 bases separating them. The V gene's germline CDR1 is SNHLY and CDR2 FYNNEI. The CDR3 is 16 residues long. The CDR3 loop is CASSAGLTPSARELFF. For the CDR3, the DNA is TGTGCCAGCAGTGCGGGACTCACGCCATCCGCCCGGGAGCTGTTTTTT.

V usage is TRBV28 and J usage is TRBJ1-2; D may be TRBD1 (5 bases). In germline, CDR1 is MDHEN, CDR2 SYDVKM. CDR3 length: 14 residues. V was cut by 6 bases and J by 5 bases, with 16 bases left in between. CDR3 residues: CASSLGTGPYGYTF. The CDR3 DNA sequence: TGTGCCAGCAGCCTTGGTACAGGTCCGTATGGCTACACCTTC.

CDR3 nucleotide sequence: TGTGCCAGCAGCGGGACTAGAAACACCGGGGAGCTGTTTTTT. Amino acid sequence: CASSGTRNTGELFF. V is TRBV9 and J is TRBJ2-2, with 7 bases matching TRBD2. This CDR3 contains 14 residues. The ends lost 3 bases at V and 2 bases at J; junction bases unmatched: 1. Germline CDR1 reads SGDLS; CDR2 reads YYNGEE.

This chain connects TRBV10-3 to TRBJ2-1, with 7 bases fitting TRBD2. J lost 0 bases, V lost 4 bases, and 0 bases had no gene match. Germline V lookup: CDR1 ENHRY, CDR2 SYGVKD. CDR3 length: 14 residues. The CDR3: CAISGGSSYNEQFF. The CDR3 coding sequence is TGTGCCATCAGTGGCGGGAGCTCCTACAATGAGCAGTTCTTC.

The V call is TRBV11-2, the J call TRBJ1-3; D gene ambiguous. V lost 3 bases, J lost 7 bases, and 10 bases lay in between. CDR1 and CDR2 from the germline V gene are SGHAT and FQNNGV. The CDR3 loop spans 13 amino acids. The CDR3 DNA sequence: TGTGCCAGCAGCTTTCGGGGATGGAACACCATATATTTT. It encodes CASSFRGWNTIYF.

The chain couples TRBV7-8 to TRBJ2-2; 12 bases match TRBD2. CDR1 is SGHVS and CDR2 is FQNEAQ in the germline V gene. This CDR3 is 22 amino acids long. V trimming: 1 base; J trimming: 0 bases; junction bases outside the gene matches: 15. CDR3 in DNA: TGTGCCAGCAGCTTAGGCCGACTAGCGGGGGCTCTAAATCAACCGAACACCGGGGAGCTGTTTTTT. It encodes CASSLGRLAGALNQPNTGELFF.